Following are 22 T cell receptor beta chains from one sample sequenced in a study of T cell clusters in autoimmune cytopenias. TRB amplification used approximately 250 ng of peripheral blood genomic DNA. Multiplex touch-down PCR amplified TRB using TRB-A and TRB-B pools in one tube. TCRdb re-called the multiplex PCR reads, yielding one record per CDR3 amino acid sequence without DNA. Its clone listing holds approximately 8,800 distinct CDR3 sequences. The specimen sequenced was peripheral blood. The source is a human donor with an autoimmune cytopenia or autoimmune hepatitis (not recorded which).

The J gene is TRBJ1-5, the V gene TRBV30; TCRdb's assignment of TRBD1 cannot be checked, as there is no DNA. The CDR3 is made up of 13 amino acids. From germline, CDR1 is GTSNPN and CDR2 SVGIG (reference sequence). CDR3 in amino acids: CAWSGGGSQPQHF. Full variable domain (missing parts from reference TRBV30 and TRBJ1-5): SQTIHQWPATLVQPVGSPLSLECTVEGTSNPNLYWYRQAAGRGLQLLFYSVGIGQISSEVPQNLSASRPQDRQFILSSKKLLLSDSGFYLCAWSGGGSQPQHFGDGTRLSIL.

The CDR3 sequence is CASSWNPGDEQFF. This rearrangement joins TRBV19 to TRBJ2-1; the D gene TCRdb calls, TRBD1, cannot be checked with no DNA. The CDR3 sequence is 13 residues long. Germline V gene lookup returns CDR1 LNHDA and CDR2 SQIVND (reference sequence).

The chain recombines TRBV19 with TRBJ1-4. In germline, CDR1 is LNHDA, CDR2 SQIVND (reference sequence). CDR3 length: 14 residues. CDR3 in amino acids: CASSRKGSNEKLFF.

The chain employs TRBV6-5 and TRBJ1-1; TCRdb's D call, TRBD1, is unchecked because there is no DNA. The CDR3 has 16 residues. The V gene's germline CDR1 is MNHEY and CDR2 SVGAGI. CDR3 residues: CASSYSWGGVNTEAFF.

This chain joins TRBV19 and TRBJ1-2. Germline V gene lookup returns CDR1 LNHDA and CDR2 SQIVND (reference sequence). CDR3 length: 14 amino acids. The CDR3 sequence: CASSLEVTTYGYTF.

The chain uses TRBV5-4 and TRBJ2-1; the TCRdb call, TRBD2, lacks DNA for checking. The CDR3 consists of 15 residues. CDR1 and CDR2 from the germline V gene are SGHNT and YYREEE (reference sequence). The CDR3 reads CASSRSGRTVNEQFF. Combining the CDR3 with reference TRBV5-4 and TRBJ2-1 gives the whole variable domain ETGVTQSPTHLIKTRGQQVTLRCSSQSGHNTVSWYQQALGQGPQFIFQYYREEENGRGNFPPRFSGLQFPNYSSELNVNALELDDSALYLCASSRSGRTVNEQFFGPGTRLTVL.

According to its frequency, this clonotype is medium-sized. J is TRBJ2-5 and V is TRBV11-1; the TRBD1 assignment by TCRdb is unverifiable without DNA. Germline V lookup: CDR1 SGHAT, CDR2 FQDESV (reference sequence). This CDR3 comprises 15 residues. This CDR3 is CASRRRGQGEETQYF.

The V and J genes are TRBV6-1 and TRBJ2-2; TCRdb reports TRBD1, a call that lacks DNA to check it against. This CDR3 has 15 residues. Germline lookup yields CDR1 MNHNS and CDR2 SASEGT. This CDR3 is CAALQGRANTGELFF.

The rearrangement links TRBV6-2 or TRBV6-3 to TRBJ1-3; lacking DNA, the TRBD1 call made by TCRdb goes unchecked. The CDR3 is made up of 16 amino acids. CDR1 and CDR2 (germline): MNHEY, SVGEGT. CDR3 in amino acids: CASTIRVASPGNTIYF.

V usage is TRBV6-5 and J usage is TRBJ2-7; TCRdb reports TRBD1, a call that lacks DNA to check it against. This CDR3 is built from 16 residues. The germline V gene has CDR1 MNHEY and CDR2 SVGAGI. The CDR3 sequence: CASSYSFGASGYEQYF.

The chain links TRBV27 to TRBJ1-2; as DNA is missing, the TRBD1 call by TCRdb cannot be tested. This CDR3 spans 20 amino acids. Looked up from germline, CDR1 is MNHEY and CDR2 is SMNVEV (reference sequence). The CDR3 protein is CASRLSGQGVGLKANYGYTF.

By frequency, this clonotype registers medium-sized. The chain's CDR3 is CASRASGSYTDTQYF. This chain joins TRBV6-1 and TRBJ2-3; as DNA is missing, the TRBD2 call by TCRdb cannot be tested. The CDR3 length is 15 residues. Germline assignment: CDR1 MNHNS and CDR2 SASEGT.

The chain carries TRBV18 and TRBJ2-2; TCRdb's D call of TRBD1 is untestable without DNA. This CDR3 contains 15 residues. The V gene's germline CDR1 is KGHSH and CDR2 LQKENI. The CDR3 protein is CASSTGGMNTGELFF. Drawing the rest from reference TRBV18 and TRBJ2-2, the complete variable domain is NAGVMQNPRHLVRRRGQEARLRCSPMKGHSHVYWYRQLPEEGLKFMVYLQKENIIDESGMPKERFSAEFPKEGPSILRIQQVVRGDSAAYFCASSTGGMNTGELFFGEGSRLTVL.

This clonotype shows up as medium-sized by frequency. The rearrangement joins TRBV18 to TRBJ1-2; TCRdb names TRBD1, which stays unverified in the absence of DNA. There are 12 residues in the CDR3. Germline V gene data show CDR1 as KGHSH and CDR2 as LQKENI. The CDR3 sequence: CASSPGTGQNTF.

The genes are TRBV20-1 and TRBJ2-1; TCRdb calls TRBD2, which cannot be checked without DNA. CDR1 is DFQATT, CDR2 SNEGSKA, per germline (reference sequence). The CDR3 contains 12 residues. CDR3 loop: CSALGLYNEQFF.

The rearrangement joins TRBV29-1 to TRBJ2-3; the D call from TCRdb, TRBD2, cannot be confirmed without DNA. Germline V gene lookup returns CDR1 SQVTM and CDR2 ANQGSEA. The length of the CDR3 is 15 residues. CDR3 sequence reads: CSVERGLAGDDTQYF.

The genes are TRBV30 and TRBJ1-1. Looked up from germline, CDR1 is GTSNPN and CDR2 is SVGIG (reference sequence). The CDR3 spans 15 residues. CDR3 amino acids: CAWSGGLGPGTEAFF.

The chain uses TRBV12-3 or TRBV12-4 and TRBJ1-4; TCRdb indicates TRBD1, and absent DNA this call remains unverified. This CDR3 region has 12 residues. The chain's CDR3 is CASNLGGEKLFF.

V usage is TRBV5-5 and J usage is TRBJ1-3; the TRBD1 assignment by TCRdb is unverifiable without DNA. The CDR3 covers 15 residues. Looked up from germline, CDR1 is SGHKS and CDR2 is YYEKEE (reference sequence). The CDR3 spells CASSWGTGSGNTIYF. Complete variable domain (other parts from reference TRBV5-5 and TRBJ1-3): DAGVTQSPTHLIKTRGQQVTLRCSPISGHKSVSWYQQVLGQGPQFIFQYYEKEERGRGNFPDRFSARQFPNYSSELNVNALLLGDSALYLCASSWGTGSGNTIYFGEGSWLTVV.

The chain recombines TRBV6-5 with TRBJ1-2. The CDR3 is made up of 13 amino acids. The germline gives CDR1 MNHEY, CDR2 SVGAGI. CDR3: CASSGNNNYGYTF.

This clonotype is labeled medium-sized based on frequency. The CDR3 region is CASSIGLAASYNEQFF. V is TRBV11-1 and J is TRBJ2-1; TCRdb returns TRBD2, unconfirmable since there is no DNA. The CDR3 covers 16 residues. Germline CDR1 is SGHAT and CDR2 is FQDESV (reference sequence).

Considering frequency, this clonotype is medium-sized. The rearrangement joins TRBV19 to TRBJ1-2; TCRdb designates TRBD1, a call that cannot be tested without DNA. This CDR3 contains 14 residues. Germline CDR1 LNHDA, CDR2 SQIVND (reference sequence). Here the CDR3 reads CASSTDWNPGGYTF.